This T cell receptor beta chain was recorded in a study of Tregs in tolerant kidney transplant recipients. The study, taken as a whole, reports: Nucleotide sequences could not be compared across some patients' samples due to primer changes. The most relevant donor-specific Treg TCRbeta repertoire apparently came from expansion with activated donor B cells.

Comment on this clone: Its cognate antigen is unknown. One end of the junction fails to match germline, which may point to a read error. Within the sample, other DNA sequences also encode this same CDR3.

The germline V gene has CDR1 MNHEY and CDR2 SMNVEV (reference sequence). This CDR3 has 14 amino acids. Generated by immunoSEQ multiplex PCR, the TCRdb table keeps only in-frame clones and is missing some. Seen here are approximately 67,000 clones, roughly 90% observed once, and the top ten hold 9.5% to 13%. Thawed PBMCs were FACS-sorted into unstimulated CD4+CD25+CD127- regulatory T cells, CD4+CD25- non-regulatory cells, CD4 and CD8 cells. This chain uses TRBV27 with TRBJ1-6, with TRBD1 matching 9 bases. The sequences come from CD8+ T cells from blood, collected before the transplant. The clonotype comes from a human donor who received a combined kidney and bone marrow transplant. The CDR3 loop reads CASTTGTGNSPLHF. The CDR3 DNA follows: TGTGCCAGCACTACCGGGACAGGGAATTCCCCCCTCCACTTT.